This entry is about one T cell receptor (beta chain). This clonotype was counted only a few times. The antigen it recognizes is unknown. It has no much larger one-base neighbor in the sample; base qualities were not kept. The source of the sample is a study of naive and memory T cell subsets (dated by TCRdb to about 2017). For the study in its entirety: The figure summarizing these samples reported 10 or so blood donors, 7 tuberculin skin test biopsies and 3 saline control biopsies. Skin biopsies were taken from tuberculin skin test sites or from saline-injected control sites and were processed for RNA extraction as described before. PCR2 was typically a SYBR Green qPCR stopped at a set threshold; low-input samples could instead use end-point PCR (roughly 6 cycles).

Library preparation was by UMI-ligation and nested PCR. The ligated cDNA was amplified by four rounds of PCR, in which nested alpha and beta constant region primers were used together with the SP2 primer. For the blood and skin samples, TCR RNA was reverse transcribed with SuperScript IV using primers for the alpha and beta constant regions. An oligonucleotide carrying the Illumina SP2 primer and a UMI was ligated to the cDNA 3' end using T4 RNA ligase 1. The 12-nucleotide UMI was composed of two random hexamers separated by an eight-base spacer, which was included to prevent hairpin formation. TCR alpha and beta chain libraries were processed separately from the second PCR onward, with dual indexing for multiplexing. After pooling, the indexed libraries were analyzed by capillary electrophoresis and sequenced on either an Illumina MiSeq or NextSeq. PhiX DNA at about 4.5-7% was spiked into libraries to increase base diversity and improve cluster recognition. Per the source publication's procedure: Demultiplexor extracted UMIs from read 2, combined them with read 1 TCR sequence, and split reads by sample indices. Decombinator identified V and J genes and V-J junctions and gave each TCR a five-part identifier that included V and J deletions. UMIs were used by Collapsinator to correct sequencing errors and PCR amplification heterogeneity, so that a UMI-based abundance was obtained for each TCR. CDR3Translator turned identifiers into nucleotide sequence, translated the nucleotide sequence into amino acids, and pulled out CDR3 regions based on terminal motifs. After normalization to the amount of input RNA, error-corrected alpha and beta TCR counts from blood and skin were compared. The public sequencing data were trimmed at Q25 with fastp and processed into clonotypes with MiXCR by TCRdb, which kept only in-frame beta chains. Here each entry gathers all rows of one CDR3 protein and keeps the most common genes and DNA. Clone size and V and J calls follow TCRdb, not the original study. The sample table records roughly 36,000 distinct CDR3 sequences; about 10% of these occur just once. Of the sample, 3.9% falls within the top ten clones.

V is pared back by 3 bases and J by 1 base, with 12 bases lying between the germline termini. The germline V gene sets CDR1 to MNHEY and CDR2 to SVGAGI. There are 15 amino acids in the CDR3, from cysteine to phenylalanine inclusive. Of all the DNA, just the CDR3 is kept, 45 bases in frame from base 1. Paper-wide results and their limitations: Details of skin biopsy collection and RNA processing were not given in the paper but were referenced to earlier studies. The RNA-based method was acknowledged as potentially sensitive to TCR transcript changes with T cell activation and differentiation. The larger number of TCRs found at tuberculin skin test sites was interpreted as T cell infiltration of a delayed type IV hypersensitivity reaction. TCR sequences were reportedly recovered from both types of skin biopsy, with far more TCRs being found at tuberculin skin test sites.

This specimen's treatment or condition label, per the study, means: skin biopsy from PPD injection site in Mantoux-positive individual. Using 3' ligation of a UMI-containing oligonucleotide to TCR cDNA, the study laid out a robust and sensitive protocol to amplify, sequence and analyze TCRs. Tuberculin skin test biopsies came from sites injected with PPD in individuals with a positive Mantoux test. Total RNA, without cell sorting, was DNase treated with RQ1 DNase before reverse transcription, targeting about 1 to 1,100 ng input. Skin biopsy and whole blood libraries were made to test pipeline robustness in samples where T cells form a minority population.

The TCR sequence derives from an adult in good health. The starting material was skin, obtained from a tuberculin skin test site. The chain is assembled from TRBV6-5 and TRBJ1-1; the D gene cannot be named for sure. For the CDR3, the sequence is CASSYGLSENTEAFF. The DNA reads TGTGCCAGCAGTTATGGACTTTCGGAGAACACTGAAGCTTTCTTT.